This TCR beta chain was obtained from a study of T cell repertoires in cytomegalovirus infection. The study, taken as a whole, reports: The ex vivo response was dominated by HLA-C-restricted CMV-specific TCR beta clonotypes. CMV carriers with the relevant HLA were identified by cumulative public TCR beta family frequency.

Details on this clonotype: Its antigen is as yet unknown. The conserved phenylalanine or tryptophan normally closing the CDR3 is absent here, so this likely arose from a read error.

Germline V CDR1 and CDR2: LNHDA, SQIVND (reference sequence). The CDR3 extends over 12 amino acids. V was pared by 6 bases and J by 5 bases, with 10 bases between. TCRdb processed the reads anew with MiXCR; each CDR3 protein has one entry. Of 150,000 to 200,000 distinct CDR3 sequences listed, approximately 19% are singletons. The source is a human donor in good health (CMV status not recorded). Some clones in this sample may be carry-over from other donors' samples. The gene calls are TRBV19 and TRBJ2-5; D gene unclear. The sequencing input was PBMCs. CDR3 nucleotide sequence: TGTGCCAGTAGGCAATCTGGGGAGACCCAGTACTCC. This sequence encodes CASRQSGETQYS.